The T cell receptor (beta chain) described here comes from a study of blood T cell repertoires in COVID-19. Study summary: From the United States, Italy and Spain came samples of acute and convalescent COVID-19. T cells, B-cell-depleted T cells, or PBMCs provided the cDNA or gDNA that served as material.

Trimming took off 0 bases at V and 7 bases at J, with 7 bases between the two ends. CDR1 is SGHVS and CDR2 is FQNEAQ in the germline V gene. The CDR3 covers 13 residues. Produced via immunoSEQ multiplex PCR; TCRdb's table is partial and in-frame only. This sample has about 140,000 clones, with roughly 79% found just once. This clone was found once. Participant-reported clinical history was the basis for cohort assignment. What the recovered Cohort 3 donors had was two negative PCRs, clearance, or symptom resolution. This clonotype originated in a woman aged 45-59 years who had recovered from COVID-19. Input material: PBMCs or T cells enriched from blood (not recorded which). The chain couples TRBV7-8 to TRBJ2-1; D uncertain. The CDR3 region is CASSLAQRNEQFF. The CDR3 DNA sequence: TGTGCCAGCAGCTTAGCGCAGAGGAATGAGCAGTTCTTC.